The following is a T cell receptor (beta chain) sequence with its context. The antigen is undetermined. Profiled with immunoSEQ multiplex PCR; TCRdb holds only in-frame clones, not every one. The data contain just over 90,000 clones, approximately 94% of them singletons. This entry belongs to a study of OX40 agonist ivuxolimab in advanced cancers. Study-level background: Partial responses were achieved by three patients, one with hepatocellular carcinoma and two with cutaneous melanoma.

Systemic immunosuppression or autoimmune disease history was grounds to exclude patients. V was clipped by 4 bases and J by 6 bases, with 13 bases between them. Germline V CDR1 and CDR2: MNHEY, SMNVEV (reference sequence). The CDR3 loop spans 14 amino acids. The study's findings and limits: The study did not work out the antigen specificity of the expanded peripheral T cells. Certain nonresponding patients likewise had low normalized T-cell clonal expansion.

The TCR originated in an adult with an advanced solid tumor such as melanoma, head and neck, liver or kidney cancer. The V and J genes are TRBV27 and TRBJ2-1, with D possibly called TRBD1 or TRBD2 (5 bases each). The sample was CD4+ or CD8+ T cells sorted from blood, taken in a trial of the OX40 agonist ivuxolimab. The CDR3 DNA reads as TGTGCCAGCAGTTACGGGGACGGGTCCAATGAGCAGTTCTTC. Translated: CASSYGDGSNEQFF.